Presented here are 19 T cell receptor beta chains from one specimen sequenced in a study of T cells generated in artificial thymic organoids. Reverse primers in the TRAC or TRBC constant regions drove separate semi-nested PCRs for TCRalpha and TCRbeta. TCRdb independently ran MiXCR on the 5' RACE reads; one entry per CDR3 protein. The data show some 5,100 distinct CDR3 sequences, less than 30% seen once. Organoids aggregated human HSPCs with DLL1-transduced murine MS5 stromal cells. The seeding cells were CD34+CD3- hematopoietic stem and progenitor cells purified by FACS to remove T cells. Their antigens remain unidentified. What was sequenced was naive CD8+ T cells grown in artificial thymic organoids from cord blood stem and progenitor cells. As to subset: CD3+TCRalphabeta+CD8SP T cells; for blood, CD45RO-CCR7+ naive CD8+ T cells. The receptors come from a human donor who gave cord blood stem cells for thymic organoid culture, a cardiac surgery patient who gave postnatal thymus, or a blood donor (not recorded which).

This clonotype is deemed medium-sized (0.01 to 0.1%). This rearrangement joins TRBV10-3 to TRBJ2-2; D tentatively reads TRBD1 or TRBD2 (5 bases each). CDR3 length: 12 residues. Germline V gene sequence: CDR1 ENHRY, CDR2 SYGVKD. The ends were cut back, 4 bases at V and 6 bases at J, with 6 bases in the middle. The CDR3 reads CAISAGPGELFF. Here the CDR3 DNA reads TGTGCCATCAGTGCGGGGCCCGGGGAGCTGTTTTTT.

This clonotype rates as medium-sized. The chain employs TRBV6-5 and TRBJ2-7; 9 positions match TRBD1. The germline V gene has CDR1 MNHEY and CDR2 SVGAGI. The J segment lost 0 bases and the V segment lost 6 bases, leaving 9 bases of the junction unmatched. This CDR3 contains 16 residues. The CDR3 is CASSRTGTGSSYEQYF. The CDR3 DNA reads as TGTGCCAGCAGCCGTACCGGGACAGGGAGCTCCTACGAGCAGTACTTC.

V and J are TRBV4-2 and TRBJ2-3, with TRBD2 matching over 9 bases. Trimming took 4 bases from V and 2 from J; bases not matched to a gene: 7. From germline, CDR1 is LGHNA and CDR2 YNFKEQ. This CDR3 has 16 residues. This CDR3 reads CASSLPCGGDTDTQYF. In DNA, the CDR3 is TGTGCCAGCAGCCTACCTTGCGGGGGGGACACAGATACGCAGTATTTT.

By share of the sample, this clonotype is medium-sized. J is TRBJ2-7 and V is TRBV9; D is perhaps TRBD1 or TRBD2 (5 bases each). V was shortened by 4 bases and J by 2 bases, with 16 bases between the two germline ends. Germline assignment: CDR1 SGDLS and CDR2 YYNGEE. This CDR3 has 15 residues. The CDR3 nucleotides read TGTGCCAGCAGCCACCCAGAGGGGCCCCCCTACGAGCAGTACTTC. Translated, it gives CASSHPEGPPYEQYF.

This chain connects TRBV4-3 to TRBJ1-6; TRBD1 agrees at 9 bases. CDR3 length: 17 residues. J lost 7 bases, V lost 0 bases, and 7 bases had no gene match. CDR1 and CDR2 from the germline V gene are LGHNA and YSLEER. As DNA, the CDR3 is TGCGCCAGCAGCCAAGAACCCGGACAGGGGTTCAATTCACCCCTCCACTTT. Its translation is CASSQEPGQGFNSPLHF.

Remarks on this clonotype: Being one base from a much bigger clone, this may be a read error. V and J are TRBV10-3 and TRBJ2-3; D is ambiguous. Trimming took off 9 bases at V and 4 bases at J, with 17 bases between the two ends. The CDR3 covers 14 residues. CDR1 is ENHRY and CDR2 is SYGVKD in the germline V gene. CDR3 sequence: CAMSERQIPDTQYF. CDR3 nucleotide sequence: TGTGCCATGAGCGAGAGGCAGATCCCAGATACGCAGTATTTT.

By sample share, this clonotype is medium-sized (0.01 to 0.1%). The chain links TRBV29-1 to TRBJ1-1; a weak D match, TRBD1 (6 bases). V dropped 0 bases and J dropped 6 bases, with 14 bases sitting between them. CDR3 length: 14 amino acids. Germline V CDR1 and CDR2: SQVTM, ANQGSEA. The CDR3 loop reads CSVEDCWGRPEAFF. CDR3 nucleotides: TGCAGCGTTGAAGATTGCTGGGGGCGGCCTGAAGCTTTCTTT. The whole variable domain, remainder taken from reference TRBV29-1 and TRBJ1-1, is SAVISQKPSRDICQRGTSLTIQCQVDSQVTMMFWYRQQPGQSLTLIATANQGSEATYESGFVIDKFPISRPNLTFSTLTVSNMSPEDSSIYLCSVEDCWGRPEAFFGQGTRLTVV.

Relative to its sample, this clonotype is medium-sized. The chain couples TRBV2 to TRBJ2-3; D possibly matches TRBD1 or TRBD2 (5 bases each). This CDR3 is 14 amino acids long. The V gene lost 6 bases and the J gene lost 6 bases, with 16 bases spanning the gap. The germline gives CDR1 SNHLY, CDR2 FYNNEI. The CDR3 DNA sequence: TGTGCCAGCAGAGGGGACCCGGTGAGGGATACGCAGTATTTT. Translating it yields CASRGDPVRDTQYF.

This clonotype came up a few times. The chain couples TRBV12-3 or TRBV12-4 to TRBJ2-4; no reliable D call. This CDR3 spans 14 amino acids. V was shortened by 6 bases and J by 9 bases, with 18 bases between the two germline ends. Here the CDR3 reads CASSPPPRWSIQYF. The CDR3 coding sequence is TGTGCCAGCAGCCCCCCCCCTCGATGGAGCATTCAGTACTTC.

By share, this clonotype ranks as medium-sized. This chain links TRBV24-1 with TRBJ2-3; 11 bases are a match to TRBD2. V lost 5 bases, J lost 1 base, and 4 bases stayed unmatched. This CDR3 is built from 16 residues. Looked up from germline, CDR1 is KGHDR and CDR2 is SFDVKD. CDR3 sequence: CATSALGLAGTDTQYF. The CDR3 DNA reads as TGTGCCACCAGTGCCCTGGGACTAGCGGGCACAGATACGCAGTATTTT.

By sample fraction, this clonotype is medium-sized. The V call is TRBV7-9, the J call TRBJ2-1, with D perhaps TRBD2 (7 bases). Trimming removed 11 bases from V and 8 bases from J, with 25 bases in between. The CDR3 loop spans 15 amino acids. Germline V gene sequence: CDR1 SEHNR, CDR2 FQNEAQ (reference sequence). In DNA form, the CDR3 reads TGTGCCCCCGGGGGGCCCAGGACTAGATTCCATGAGCAGTTCTTC. Amino acid sequence: CAPGGPRTRFHEQFF.

CDR3 loop: CASSLWGTREETQYF. The DNA for the CDR3 is TGTGCCAGCAGTTTATGGGGGACAAGGGAAGAGACCCAGTACTTC. The V call is TRBV27, the J call TRBJ2-5, with a weak D call TRBD1 (6 bases). V was cut by 1 base and J by 3 bases, with 12 bases left in between. Germline V gene data show CDR1 as MNHEY and CDR2 as SMNVEV (reference sequence). CDR3 size: 15 residues.

This clonotype was recorded only once. The chain has TRBV4-3 and TRBJ2-5, with a weak D call TRBD1 (6 bases). This CDR3 region has 16 residues. V was pared by 0 bases and J by 3 bases, with 14 bases between. CDR1 LGHNA and CDR2 YSLEER come from the germline V gene. CDR3 in amino acids: CASSQDPRGPEETQYF. The CDR3, as DNA: TGCGCCAGCAGCCAAGATCCCAGGGGCCCCGAAGAGACCCAGTACTTC.

This chain links TRBV18 with TRBJ1-3; D not certain. Germline V gene data show CDR1 as KGHSH and CDR2 as LQKENI. This CDR3 comprises 14 residues. V was pared by 3 bases and J by 4 bases, with 10 bases between. The CDR3 sequence is CASSPNRPGNTIYF. CDR3 in DNA: TGTGCCAGCTCACCGAACAGACCAGGAAACACCATATATTTT.

V is TRBV7-2 and J is TRBJ2-2; 9 nucleotides line up with TRBD2. Germline-derived CDR1 and CDR2 are SGHTA and FQGNSA. The J segment lost 5 bases and the V segment lost 3 bases, leaving 4 bases of the junction unmatched. This CDR3 is built from 15 residues. CDR3 in DNA: TGTGCCAGCAGCTTGGGCGGGAGGGGGACCGGGGAGCTGTTTTTT. Its protein product is CASSLGGRGTGELFF.

The gene calls are TRBV6-6 and TRBJ1-5; 8 bases agree with TRBD1. J lost 7 bases, V lost 8 bases, and 4 bases had no gene match. This CDR3 comprises 12 residues. The germline CDR1 and CDR2 sequences are MNHNY and SVGAGI (reference sequence). The CDR3 protein is CASRTGHQPQHF. CDR3 coding DNA: TGTGCCAGCCGGACAGGGCACCAGCCCCAGCATTTT.

By proportion, this clonotype is medium-sized (0.01 to 0.1%). The V gene is TRBV23-1, the J gene TRBJ2-3; 11 bases fit TRBD1. TRBV23-1 is known as an ORF, though its function is uncertain. With V trimmed by 3 bases and J by 1 base, 15 bases remained unmatched. This CDR3 comprises 20 residues. This CDR3 reads CASSHHIASGTGGGTDTQYF. Here the CDR3 DNA reads TGCGCCAGCAGTCACCACATCGCCTCCGGGACAGGGGGGGGCACAGATACGCAGTATTTT.

This clonotype was recorded a few times. A much larger clone differs from this one at a single base, so this may be a read error. This rearrangement joins TRBV27 to TRBJ1-2; maybe TRBD1 (6 bases). CDR3 length: 15 residues. Looked up from germline, CDR1 is MNHEY and CDR2 is SMNVEV (reference sequence). Trimming took off 2 bases at V and 4 bases at J, with 14 bases between the two ends. CDR3: CASSLTGQKPYGYTF. As DNA, the CDR3 is TGTGCCAGCAGTTTAACCGGACAGAAGCCCTATGGCTACACCTTC.

In regard to this clonotype: A much larger clone sits a single nucleotide away, making a read error possible. In nucleotides, the CDR3 is TGCGCCAGCAGCCCTGGACAGGGCGAAGTGGCCCAGTACTTC. Its protein product is CASSPGQGEVAQYF. This chain connects TRBV5-1 to TRBJ2-5, with TRBD1 matching 8 bases. Trimming at V came to 4 bases and at J to 9 bases, leaving 11 bases not matched to a gene. CDR3 length: 14 amino acids. CDR1 SGHRS and CDR2 YFSETQ come from the germline V gene. The full variable domain, rest sourced from reference TRBV5-1 and TRBJ2-5, is KAGVTQTPRYLIKTRGQQVTLSCSPISGHRSVSWYQQTPGQGLQFLFEYFSETQRNKGNFPGRFSGRQFSNSRSEMNVSTLELGDSALYLCASSPGQGEVAQYFGPGTRLLVL.